The entry below gives a single T cell receptor beta chain sequence along with its context. Its antigen is currently unknown. Sample time point: sample taken at primary tumor resection. Without sorting, whole RNA was sequenced from tumor, nontumor lung or frozen PBMC. The data are from a study of spatial heterogeneity in lung cancer. About the research overall: Sequence detection consistently recorded a greater number of beta-chain than alpha-chain sequences. A unique TCR and UMI combination showed up more than ten times in raw reads, on average.

General study points: Intratumoral expanded alpha and beta TCR counts were found to track tumor mutation counts.

Individual TCR cDNA molecules each bore their own unique molecular identifier. TCRdb re-called the 5' RACE reads with MiXCR, one entry per CDR3 protein. The repertoire holds about 9,200 distinct CDR3 sequences, with approximately 8% as singletons. The germline gives CDR1 GTSNPN, CDR2 SVGIG (reference sequence). There are 13 residues in the CDR3. The specimen was lung tumor tissue, collected at surgery. The origin of this receptor is a male donor with early-stage non-small cell lung cancer. The chain carries TRBV30 and TRBJ2-2, with 7 bases matching TRBD1. As DNA, the CDR3 is TGTGCAGGAGACAGGGATAACACCGGGGAGCTGTTTTTT. Translated, it gives CAGDRDNTGELFF.